This TCR beta chain was sequenced in a study of blood T cell repertoires in COVID-19. Study background: COVID-19 samples, acute and convalescent, were from the United States, Italy and Spain. PBMCs, B-cell-depleted T cells, or T cells provided the cDNA or gDNA that made up the material.

Sequenced by immunoSEQ multiplex PCR; TCRdb stores in-frame clones only, minus some. Of about 330,000 clones listed, roughly 87% were seen once; the top ten hold roughly 9.9%. The CDR3 contains 16 residues. Trimming pared 2 bases from V and 8 bases from J, leaving 20 bases between. CDR1 WNHNN and CDR2 SYGVQD come from the germline V gene (reference sequence). The sequenced sample consisted of peripheral blood. The chain couples TRBV10-1 to TRBJ2-3; possibly TRBD2 for D (6 bases). The origin of this receptor is a man aged 25 to 40 with COVID-19, enrolled during active disease. CDR3 nucleotide sequence: TGCGCCAGCAGTGAGCCACTAGCCTTCCCCGGTTCTACGCAGTATTTT. This codes for CASSEPLAFPGSTQYF.